This TCR beta chain derives from a study of shared clonotypes between healthy human individuals. Study results and limitations: Researchers sampled blood only, noting tissue repertoires likely differ.

Genomic DNA of each subset was evenly split across several immunoSEQ plates. It was roughly 190 ng DNA, around 33,000 T cell genomes, that sorted-subset replicate PCRs used. Produced via immunoSEQ multiplex PCR; TCRdb's table is partial and in-frame only. The table lists some 2,500,000 clones, around 90% of them singletons. The CDR3 runs to 18 residues. Germline assignment: CDR1 MDHEN and CDR2 SYDVKM. V was pared by 1 base and J by 5 bases, with 15 bases of the junction left unmatched. Comment on this clone: Its antigen is undetermined.

The chain carries TRBV28 and TRBJ1-2; TRBD1 matches 8 bases. The receptor was derived from a young man in good health. Some clones in this sample may be carry-over from other donors' samples. Sequenced: naive CD4+ T cells from PBMCs. Subset denoted: CD45RA+ positively selected. The CDR3 loop reads CASSLLGLGQGWNYGYTF. The DNA of the CDR3 is TGTGCCAGCAGTTTATTGGGCCTTGGACAGGGCTGGAATTATGGCTACACCTTC.